The entry below describes one T cell receptor (beta chain). Its antigen is not yet known. Nothing much larger sits one base from this clone, and base qualities are not available. The data derive from a study of siplizumab effects on memory and regulatory T cells (dated by TCRdb to between 2018 and 2021). Turning to the overall study: The study looked at the effect of siplizumab, an anti-CD2 antibody, on alloreactive T-cell subsets in allogeneic mixed lymphocyte reactions made from human PBMCs. Results the study describes overall, beyond this receptor: Compared with memory T cells, unstimulated naive T cells appeared more diverse, and naive cells seemed to make a substantial contribution to the alloresponse. Whether proliferating Tregs from siplizumab cultures actually had suppressive function was not functionally confirmed. A naive or memory phenotype could not be assigned to roughly 80-95% of proliferating CD4+ or CD8+ clones. The cumulative frequency of alloreactive sequences traceable to unstimulated CD4+ memory T cells was significantly reduced by siplizumab. Sequences below about 10^-5 frequency were poorly captured, so only a minor fraction of alloreactive clones could be mapped to unstimulated subsets. Of the alloreactive CD4+ clones that could be mapped, the Treg-derived share averaged around 64% with siplizumab compared with 25% to 30% in control reactions.

Libraries came from the immunoSEQ multiplex PCR assay. Roughly 10^5 TCR templates per sample were assayed on the deep sequencing platform. Genomic DNA extracted from sorted T cells was used for TCRbeta CDR3 sequencing. The published analysis was carried out like this. The R programming language was used for clonal analysis of TCRbeta CDR3 data. Alloreactive CD4+ and CD8+ clones were identified by comparing unstimulated samples to CFSE-low samples taken after the reaction. Alloreactive CD4+ clones were assigned to regulatory or non-regulatory origin by matching sequences to sorted unstimulated Treg and non-Treg repertoires. The table was pulled from immuneACCESS by TCRdb, which kept in-frame rearrangements only. Such tables lose some clones; where checked, under half of the loss comes from unresolved V genes, and the rest has no known cause. D and trimming were read from the DNA, whereas the V and J calls and clone size are those reported in that table. The sample has about 56,000 clones on record, just over 95% of them singletons. The ten largest account for 0.95% to 1.4% of the sample.

Additional sequencing covered unstimulated subsets from a few donor pairs, namely CD8+ effector memory, CD4+ naive, CD8+ TEMRA, CD4+ memory and CD8+ naive. Sorted unstimulated T cells and proliferating T cells recovered from mixed lymphocyte reactions were subjected to TCRbeta CDR3 sequencing. Fresh whole blood from fewer than 12 HLA-typed healthy donors was used to isolate PBMCs. The sample consisted of naive CD8+ T cells sorted from blood. The cell subset or site tag for this specimen amounts to: unstimulated naive T cells. The TCR originated in a human donor in good health.

The CDR3 region: CASSLEQGVQPQHF. The nucleotide sequence reads TGTGCCAGCAGCTTAGAACAGGGGGTCCAGCCCCAGCATTTT. The V gene is TRBV7-6 and the J gene is TRBJ1-5, with 8 junctional bases fitting TRBD1. CDR1 SGHVS and CDR2 FNYEAQ were looked up in the germline V gene. Trimming removed 1 base from V and 7 bases from J; the gene matches leave 3 bases unexplained. Spanning cysteine to phenylalanine, the CDR3 consists of 14 amino acids. Only the CDR3 DNA stays, 42 bases, in frame from base 1.